This TCR beta chain was identified during a study of vaccination effects on CD4 cells after COVID-19. The study, taken as a whole, reports: Clones from infection and from vaccination both contracted markedly late after vaccination.

Viral peptide pools were used in the ViraFEST assay to expand antigen-specific CD4+ T cells, and sequencing came afterward. Once cultured for around 11 days, the cells underwent separation to obtain CD4+ T cells. Of the BNT162b2 and mRNA-1273 vaccines, participants received two doses of one or the other. Nucleocapsid antibody tests were negative, and the vaccine recipients had no prior SARS-CoV-2 infection. A density of over 1.5 million PBMC per well was used; these cells were cultured with about 10 IU/ml IL-2 and 10 ug/ml peptides. Half-medium replacement with IL-2 medium occurred on days 3 and 7. Profiled with immunoSEQ multiplex PCR; TCRdb holds only in-frame clones, not every one. The table shows more than 13,000 clones, with more than 65% occurring only once. Worth noting for this clone: Its antigen is currently unknown.

The germline V gene has CDR1 SGHTA and CDR2 FQGNSA. This CDR3 is built from 15 residues. V gave up 5 bases and J gave up 2 bases, with 15 bases separating them. This sequence was found in a human donor who received a COVID-19 vaccine. V usage is TRBV7-2 and J usage is TRBJ1-1; perhaps TRBD1 as D (6 bases). The sequencing used CD4+ T cells from PBMCs cultured with HCoV-NL63 spike peptides, collected after COVID-19 vaccination. CDR3 nucleotide sequence: TGTGCCAGCAGCACCCGCCCGGGGGCTAACACTGAAGCTTTCTTT. Translating it yields CASSTRPGANTEAFF.